A single sample gave rise to the 8 T cell receptor beta chains below, sequenced in a study of blood T cell repertoires in COVID-19 (dated by TCRdb to between 2020 and 2021). The library was prepared using the immunoSEQ multiplex PCR assay. What TCRdb holds here is the immuneACCESS table cut down to in-frame rearrangements. Part of the clones is not present; checked against another copy, under half of the missing clones reflect an unresolved V gene, and the others are unexplained. This sample lists around 74,000 clones; more than 75% were detected once. The ten largest account for more than 15% of the sample. Specimen: peripheral blood. The receptor source for this set is a woman over 75 with active or convalescent COVID-19.

The chain recombines TRBV27 with TRBJ2-2, with a weak D call TRBD1 (6 bases). Germline CDR1 reads MNHEY; CDR2 reads SMNVEV (reference sequence). V shed 6 bases and J shed 2 bases, with 13 bases lying between them. The CDR3 length is 15 residues. CDR3 DNA: TGTGCCAGCAGGGGGCCCGGGACAAACACCGGGGAGCTGTTTTTT. Translation: CASRGPGTNTGELFF.

The genes are TRBV7-7 and TRBJ2-5, with 13 bases lining up with TRBD2. This CDR3 spans 17 amino acids. The germline gives CDR1 SSHAT, CDR2 FNYEAQ (reference sequence). J lost 4 bases, V lost 1 base, and 6 bases had no gene match. Here the CDR3 reads CASSLGGLAGIRETQYF. The CDR3 DNA reads as TGTGCCAGCAGCTTAGGGGGACTAGCGGGGATCAGAGAGACCCAGTACTTC.

This clone appeared a single time. The V and J genes are TRBV4-3 and TRBJ1-4; D is unresolved. The CDR3 has 16 residues. Trimming shortened V by 0 bases and J by 8 bases, and 16 bases separated the two germline ends. CDR1 LGHNA and CDR2 YSLEER come from the germline V gene. In DNA form, the CDR3 reads TGCGCCAGCAGCCAAGATCGCGGGAGTTTTGGGGAAAAACTGTTTTTT. This encodes CASSQDRGSFGEKLFF.

The CDR3 loop is CAISEGRGSYNEQFF. The CDR3 DNA reads as TGTGCCATCAGTGAAGGGCGGGGATCGTACAATGAGCAGTTCTTC. V is TRBV10-3 and J is TRBJ2-1; TRBD2 is a possible D gene (6 bases). The V and J ends lost 3 bases and 4 bases respectively, with 13 bases between them. The CDR3 loop spans 15 amino acids. Germline assignment: CDR1 ENHRY and CDR2 SYGVKD.

This chain's CDR3 is CASSPTPFSGNTIYF. The CDR3, as DNA: TGCGCCAGCAGCCCGACACCCTTCTCTGGAAACACCATATATTTT. This chain connects TRBV5-1 to TRBJ1-3; unclear D gene. This CDR3 contains 15 residues. V lost 4 bases, J lost 0 bases, and 11 bases lay in between. CDR1 and CDR2 from the germline V gene are SGHRS and YFSETQ.

V is TRBV2 and J is TRBJ1-6, with D uncertain. This CDR3 has 13 amino acids. The germline V gene has CDR1 SNHLY and CDR2 FYNNEI. Trimming pared 9 bases from V and 10 bases from J, leaving 16 bases between. The CDR3 DNA is TGTGCCAGAACCGAAGGGAGAGGGTCACCCCTCCACTTT. Amino acids: CARTEGRGSPLHF. The variable domain in full, completed from reference TRBV2 and TRBJ1-6, reads EPEVTQTPSHQVTQMGQEVILRCVPISNHLYFYWYRQILGQKVEFLVSFYNNEISEKSEIFDDQFSVERPDGSNFTLKIRSTKLEDSAMYFCARTEGRGSPLHFGNGTRLTVT.

The genes are TRBV6-2 or TRBV6-3 and TRBJ2-4; possibly TRBD1 for D (6 bases). The CDR3 totals 15 residues. The germline V and J ends were trimmed by 6 bases and 1 base, with 13 bases remaining between them. Germline values: CDR1 MNHEY, CDR2 SVGEGT. The CDR3 reads CASSLPQGAKNIQYF. CDR3 nucleotides: TGTGCCAGCAGCCTTCCTCAGGGGGCCAAAAACATTCAGTACTTC.

This clone was observed once. This chain's CDR3 is CASSLEGHNEQFF. The CDR3 nucleotides are TGTGCCAGCAGTTTAGAGGGTCACAATGAGCAGTTCTTC. V is TRBV27 and J is TRBJ2-1, with D perhaps matching TRBD2 (5 bases). The V and J ends lost 2 bases and 5 bases respectively, with 7 bases between them. The CDR3 length is 13 residues. Germline V gene lookup returns CDR1 MNHEY and CDR2 SMNVEV (reference sequence).